The sequence of this TCR beta chain was determined in a study of shared clonotypes between healthy human individuals. The study drew its donors from healthy HIV-negative adults without recent acute infections or vaccinations. V was pared by 6 bases and J by 6 bases, with 12 bases of the junction left unmatched. CDR3 length equals 17 residues. Germline lookup yields CDR1 SEHNR and CDR2 FQNEAQ (reference sequence). Generated by immunoSEQ multiplex PCR, the TCRdb table keeps only in-frame clones and is missing some. The repertoire holds some 2 million clones, roughly 94% seen once, with roughly 0.13% in the top ten. To note about this clone: Its antigen is as yet unknown.

Study-wide results and caveats: Sorted-subset sequencing, rarefaction showed, was incomplete despite large depth. Sampling covered blood only; tissue repertoires likely differ.

This TCR was sampled from a man aged 18 to 35 in good health. Sample: naive CD4+ T cells sorted from blood. The subset was: CD45RA+ positively selected. This chain connects TRBV7-9 to TRBJ1-6, with 9 bases matching TRBD1. CDR3 sequence reads: CASSLSRQGGRNSPLHF. The CDR3 nucleotides read TGTGCCAGCAGTTTAAGCCGACAGGGGGGCCGTAATTCACCCCTCCACTTT.